This T cell receptor beta chain was recovered during a study of T cells expressing NK-cell markers. TCRdb reprocessed the 5' RACE reads; each CDR3 protein has one entry and no DNA is given. Recorded here are about 390,000 distinct CDR3 sequences; the top ten clones represent about 10%. Germline assignment: CDR1 MGHRA and CDR2 YSYEKL. CDR3 length: 15 residues. Source material: blood T cells: a sorted CD56 or NKG2C T cell subset, CD4+ or CD8+ T cells, or bulk PBMC T cells (not recorded which). The origin of this receptor is a woman between 50 and 59 years old in good health. V is TRBV4-1 and J is TRBJ2-7; the D gene TCRdb calls, TRBD2, cannot be checked with no DNA. The CDR3 loop is CASSQPGTTSYEQYF.